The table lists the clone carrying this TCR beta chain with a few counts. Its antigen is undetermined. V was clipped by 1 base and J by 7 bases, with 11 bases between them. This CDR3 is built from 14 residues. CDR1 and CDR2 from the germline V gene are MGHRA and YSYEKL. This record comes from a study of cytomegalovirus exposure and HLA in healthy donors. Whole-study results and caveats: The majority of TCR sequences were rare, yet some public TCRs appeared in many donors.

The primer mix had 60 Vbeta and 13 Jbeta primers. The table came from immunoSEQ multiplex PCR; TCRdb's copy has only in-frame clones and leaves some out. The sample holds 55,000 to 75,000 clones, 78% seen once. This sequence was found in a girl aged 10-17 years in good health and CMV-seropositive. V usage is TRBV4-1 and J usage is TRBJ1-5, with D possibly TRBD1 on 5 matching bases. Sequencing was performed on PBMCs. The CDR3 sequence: CASSQAGARQPQHF. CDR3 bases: TGCGCCAGCAGCCAAGCTGGGGCTAGGCAGCCCCAGCATTTT.